This TCR beta chain emerged from a study of OX40 agonist ivuxolimab in advanced cancers. Per the germline V gene, CDR1 is MDHEN and CDR2 is SYDVKM. Trimming removed 4 bases from V and 6 bases from J, with 13 bases in between. The CDR3 extends over 14 amino acids. Profiling relied on immunoSEQ multiplex PCR, and the TCRdb table lists in-frame clones only, not all of them. The sample holds 84,000 or so clones, roughly 80% seen once. This TCR derives from an adult with an advanced solid tumor such as melanoma, head and neck, liver or kidney cancer. The V and J genes are TRBV28 and TRBJ1-5, with a tentative D call TRBD1 (6 bases). This specimen consisted of CD4+ or CD8+ T cells sorted from blood, obtained in a trial of the OX40 agonist ivuxolimab. CDR3 sequence: CASSSDSLVQPQHF. CDR3 DNA sequence: TGTGCCAGCAGTTCGGACAGTCTCGTTCAGCCCCAGCATTTT.